The 32 T cell receptor beta chains below were found in one sample sequenced in a study of blood T cell repertoires in COVID-19. Clones were read by immunoSEQ multiplex PCR, and TCRdb kept only the in-frame ones, dropping some. The profile shows more than 13,000 clones, about 90% of them singletons. Source material: peripheral blood. The receptors stem from a human donor in a cohort sampled during active COVID-19.

This clone was counted a single time. V is TRBV24-1 and J is TRBJ2-7; the D gene is possibly TRBD1 (5 bases). Germline values: CDR1 KGHDR, CDR2 SFDVKD. V gave up 4 bases and J gave up 1 base, with 10 bases separating them. This CDR3 comprises 14 residues. CDR3 coding DNA: TGTGCCACCAGTGAGTCAGGGTCTTCCTACGAGCAGTACTTC. This sequence encodes CATSESGSSYEQYF.

This rearrangement joins TRBV5-1 to TRBJ1-6; D possibly corresponds to TRBD1 (5 bases). V lost 4 bases and J lost 4, with 12 bases in between. The CDR3 consists of 15 residues. Germline V CDR1 and CDR2: SGHRS, YFSETQ. CDR3 coding DNA: TGCGCCAGCAGCAAAGGGGTTGATTATAATTCACCCCTCCACTTT. It is translated as CASSKGVDYNSPLHF.

The count of this clone is one. This chain joins TRBV19 and TRBJ2-7; D may be TRBD1 (6 bases). This CDR3 contains 14 residues. Per germline, CDR1 LNHDA and CDR2 SQIVND (reference sequence). V was shortened by 5 bases and J by 2 bases, with 13 bases between the two germline ends. CDR3 amino acids: CASSSAGATYEQYF. The CDR3 region has the DNA TGTGCCAGTAGTTCTGCAGGGGCAACCTACGAGCAGTACTTC.

V is TRBV7-9 and J is TRBJ2-3; 10 nucleotides align to TRBD2. The CDR3 totals 16 residues. The trim removed 4 bases at V and 3 bases at J, leaving 7 bases unmatched. Germline-derived CDR1 and CDR2 are SEHNR and FQNEAQ (reference sequence). The CDR3 reads CASSSGLATPTDTQYF. In DNA form, the CDR3 reads TGTGCCAGCAGCTCGGGACTAGCGACACCTACAGATACGCAGTATTTT.

CDR3 amino acids: CASSKRGGAEAFF. CDR3 nucleotides: TGCGCCAGCAGCAAGAGAGGGGGTGCTGAAGCTTTCTTT. The chain employs TRBV10-1 and TRBJ1-1; D perhaps matches TRBD1 (6 bases). V lost 6 bases to trimming and J lost 6 bases, with 14 bases between them. Germline loops: CDR1 WNHNN, CDR2 SYGVQD (reference sequence). This CDR3 is built from 13 residues.

The rearrangement links TRBV5-1 to TRBJ2-5; TRBD2 matches at 8 bases. Trimming cost V 4 bases and J 2 bases; bases outside gene matches: 4. This CDR3 is built from 14 residues. Germline CDR1 SGHRS, CDR2 YFSETQ. CDR3 amino acids: CASSHGGGQETQYF. CDR3 DNA: TGCGCCAGCAGCCACGGCGGGGGGCAAGAGACCCAGTACTTC.

The chain employs TRBV5-1 and TRBJ2-1, with D maybe TRBD1 (6 bases). The CDR3 consists of 14 residues. Trimming shortened V by 0 bases and J by 8 bases, and 12 bases separated the two germline ends. Germline V CDR1 and CDR2: SGHRS, YFSETQ. CDR3 DNA sequence: TGCGCCAGCAGCTTGGAAACAGGGTCATATGAGCAGTTCTTC. Amino acids: CASSLETGSYEQFF.

This chain links TRBV19 with TRBJ1-1; tentative D call: TRBD1 (6 bases). Germline values: CDR1 LNHDA, CDR2 SQIVND (reference sequence). Trimming stripped 10 bases from V and 1 base from J, with 13 bases between. The CDR3 is 13 amino acids. CDR3 region: CATSAGANTEAFF. The CDR3 DNA reads TGTGCCACAAGTGCGGGGGCGAACACTGAAGCTTTCTTT.

The rearrangement uses TRBV28 and TRBJ2-7; TRBD2 aligns across 10 bases. CDR3 length: 16 amino acids. J lost 3 bases, V lost 5 bases, and 10 bases had no gene match. CDR1 is MDHEN, CDR2 SYDVKM, per germline. CDR3 sequence: CASSLIGAGGLYEQYF. The CDR3 DNA follows: TGTGCCAGCAGTCTCATCGGAGCGGGAGGGCTCTACGAGCAGTACTTC.

The chain links TRBV7-9 to TRBJ2-1; 11 nucleotides align to TRBD1. Germline CDR1 and CDR2: SEHNR and FQNEAQ (reference sequence). J lost 0 bases, V lost 1 base, and 5 bases had no gene match. The CDR3 has 18 residues. The CDR3 reads CASSLEGTGGSSYNEQFF. CDR3 sequence (DNA): TGTGCCAGCAGCTTAGAGGGGACAGGGGGTAGCTCCTACAATGAGCAGTTCTTC.

This rearrangement joins TRBV11-2 to TRBJ2-3; 7 positions agree with TRBD2. The CDR3 contains 17 residues. V lost 2 bases and J lost 6; bases outside the gene matches: 14. CDR1 and CDR2 (germline): SGHAT, FQNNGV. The CDR3: CASSLLPLAGVRDTQYF. The CDR3 coding sequence is TGTGCCAGCAGCTTATTACCCCTGGCGGGAGTCAGGGATACGCAGTATTTT.

The chain is built from TRBV2 and TRBJ1-1, with 8 bases lining up with TRBD1. This CDR3 has 15 residues. CDR1 is SNHLY, CDR2 FYNNEI, per germline. J was trimmed by 3 bases and V by 4 bases; bases with no gene match: 7. The DNA of the CDR3 is TGTGCCAGCAGTGGGCGCAGACAGGGGCACACTGAAGCTTTCTTT. Translated: CASSGRRQGHTEAFF.

The rearrangement uses TRBV28 and TRBJ2-1; no definite D call. Deletions cut 3 bases from V and 10 bases from J, with 7 bases between. Germline V gene sequence: CDR1 MDHEN, CDR2 SYDVKM. This CDR3 is 11 amino acids long. CDR3 nucleotide sequence: TGTGCCAGCAGTTTTAGTAACGAGCAGTTCTTC. It yields the protein CASSFSNEQFF.

The V and J genes are TRBV10-3 and TRBJ2-5, with D maybe TRBD2 (5 bases). The V end was cut by 4 bases, the J end by 4 bases, with 13 bases between. CDR1 and CDR2 from the germline V gene are ENHRY and SYGVKD. CDR3 length equals 14 residues. CDR3 coding DNA: TGTGCCATCAGTGGGGGTCGAGGGATAGAGACCCAGTACTTC. Translation gives CAISGGRGIETQYF.

A single count supports this clone. V gene TRBV5-1 combines with J gene TRBJ2-7; 9 bases align to TRBD1. Trimming cost V 5 bases and J 5 bases; bases outside gene matches: 14. The CDR3 is 16 amino acids. The germline gives CDR1 SGHRS, CDR2 YFSETQ. The CDR3 coding sequence is TGCGCCAGCAGGCCTTTTACCGGGACAGGGATAGACGAGCAGTACTTC. Residues: CASRPFTGTGIDEQYF.

CDR3 protein: CAISESGKLYGYTF. The CDR3 DNA reads as TGTGCCATCAGTGAATCGGGGAAACTATATGGCTACACCTTC. The chain carries TRBV10-3 and TRBJ1-2; D gene unclear. V lost 3 bases and J lost 5, with 13 bases in between. Germline lookup yields CDR1 ENHRY and CDR2 SYGVKD. The CDR3 runs 14 residues.

The rearrangement uses TRBV6-6 and TRBJ2-2; 7 bases align to TRBD1. CDR3 length equals 19 residues. V gave up 6 bases and J gave up 5 bases; unmatched junction bases: 21. Germline-derived CDR1 and CDR2 are MNHNY and SVGAGI (reference sequence). The CDR3, as DNA: TGTGCCAGCAGCTCTACATGGGGCCAGAGGGGGCGGCGTACCGGGGAGCTGTTTTTT. Translation gives CASSSTWGQRGRRTGELFF.

The V and J genes are TRBV4-3 and TRBJ2-7; 7 nucleotides match TRBD2. The germline V gene has CDR1 LGHNA and CDR2 YSLEER. The CDR3 runs 15 residues. J was trimmed by 2 bases and V by 0 bases; bases with no gene match: 4. This chain's CDR3 is CASSQDRGETYEQYF. The CDR3 DNA reads TGCGCCAGCAGCCAAGATCGGGGGGAAACCTACGAGCAGTACTTC.

Details on this clone: One end of the junction varies from germline; a read error may be responsible. The chain is built from TRBV25-1 and TRBJ2-7; TRBD2 might be the D (6 bases). CDR3 length: 14 residues. The germline CDR1 and CDR2 sequences are MGHDK and SYGVNS. CDR3 protein: CANSDRTKTYEQYF. CDR3 nucleotides: TGTGCCAACAGTGACCGGACTAAAACCTACGAGCAGTACTTC.

The rearrangement joins TRBV6-5 to TRBJ1-2, with TRBD1 identical over 8 bases. The CDR3 has 15 amino acids. CDR1 and CDR2 (germline): MNHEY, SVGAGI. V gave up 2 bases and J gave up 7 bases; unmatched junction bases: 9. The CDR3 DNA is TGTGCCAGCAGTTACCAGGGGGCAGGGGGTAGTGGCTACACCTTC. It specifies CASSYQGAGGSGYTF.

J is TRBJ2-5 and V is TRBV4-3; 8 bases are a match to TRBD2. Germline CDR1 LGHNA, CDR2 YSLEER. The V gene end was trimmed by 0 bases and the J gene end by 2 bases; junction bases not matched to a gene: 11. This CDR3 spans 18 amino acids. CDR3 nucleotide sequence: TGCGCCAGCAGCCAAGAGGGCCCAGCGGGGGCCGTGCAAGAGACCCAGTACTTC. Its translation: CASSQEGPAGAVQETQYF.

The V call is TRBV5-1, the J call TRBJ1-6; no clear D gene. This CDR3 region has 13 residues. Germline CDR1 SGHRS, CDR2 YFSETQ. Trimming removed 0 bases from V and 7 bases from J, with 5 bases in between. The CDR3 loop reads CASSLDRNSPLHF. The CDR3 region has the DNA TGCGCCAGCAGCTTGGACAGAAATTCACCCCTCCACTTT.

V and J are TRBV3-1 (or the pseudogene TRBV3-2) and TRBJ1-2, with 7 bases identical to TRBD1. Germline V gene lookup returns CDR1 LGHDT and CDR2 YNNKEL (reference sequence). The CDR3 is made up of 15 amino acids. V lost 6 bases and J lost 0; bases outside the gene matches: 7. CDR3 DNA: TGTGCCAGCAGGAGCACAGGGGCGGCTAACTATGGCTACACCTTC. This gives the protein CASRSTGAANYGYTF.

This chain connects TRBV12-3 or TRBV12-4 to TRBJ2-4, with D possibly TRBD1 on 5 matching bases. The V end lost 3 bases, the J end lost 9 bases, and 12 bases lay between the germline ends. The CDR3 contains 13 residues. In DNA, the CDR3 is TGTGCCAGCAGTTTTGCAGGGCTTGGCATTCAGTACTTC. This codes for CASSFAGLGIQYF.

The chain has TRBV12-3 or TRBV12-4 and TRBJ2-7, with D uncertain. This CDR3 contains 11 residues. V was clipped by 0 bases and J by 7 bases, with 4 bases between them. The CDR3 DNA reads TGTGCCAGCAGTTTAGCCAGGGAGCAGTACTTC. This gives the protein CASSLAREQYF.

This clone was detected only once. This rearrangement joins TRBV28 to TRBJ1-4; 8 bases fit TRBD1. The CDR3 loop spans 17 amino acids. The V segment lost 6 bases and the J segment 3 bases; nucleotides outside the gene matches: 12. CDR1 and CDR2 from the germline V gene are MDHEN and SYDVKM. This CDR3 is CASSFGAGGLSNEKLFF. The CDR3 DNA is TGTGCCAGCAGCTTCGGGGCAGGGGGCCTTTCTAATGAAAAACTGTTTTTT.

The V and J genes are TRBV29-1 and TRBJ2-1; 10 nucleotides align to TRBD2. V lost 7 bases to trimming and J lost 9 bases; unmatched junction nucleotides: 15. The germline V gene encodes CDR1 SQVTM and CDR2 ANQGSEA. The CDR3 spans 15 residues. The CDR3 region is CSGGLTAGGPSEQFF. The CDR3 DNA follows: TGCAGCGGGGGGCTAACAGCGGGAGGGCCCAGTGAGCAGTTCTTC.

The V call is TRBV10-3, the J call TRBJ2-7; TRBD1 matches at 9 bases. Germline CDR1 ENHRY, CDR2 SYGVKD. V trimming: 4 bases; J trimming: 2 bases; junction bases outside the gene matches: 6. CDR3 size: 15 residues. The CDR3 reads CAISGQGQGTYEQYF. In nucleotides, the CDR3 is TGTGCCATCAGTGGTCAAGGACAGGGGACCTACGAGCAGTACTTC.

V usage is TRBV5-1 and J usage is TRBJ2-2; TRBD1 is a possible D gene (7 bases). The CDR3 extends over 15 amino acids. Germline V gene lookup returns CDR1 SGHRS and CDR2 YFSETQ. V was pared by 0 bases and J by 6 bases, with 12 bases between. The CDR3 DNA follows: TGCGCCAGCAGCTTGGGACAGGGAGGCGCCGGGGAGCTGTTTTTT. Translated: CASSLGQGGAGELFF.

The CDR3 coding sequence is TGTGCCAGCAGCCAAGACCAACTAGCGGGGGGTTTCAGGGAGACCCAGTACTTC. Its protein is CASSQDQLAGGFRETQYF. This chain links TRBV4-2 with TRBJ2-5, with 12 bases aligning to TRBD2. The germline CDR1 and CDR2 sequences are LGHNA and YNFKEQ. Trimming cost V 0 bases and J 5 bases; bases outside gene matches: 10. The CDR3 has 18 amino acids.

This chain joins TRBV9 and TRBJ1-3, with TRBD1 as a possible D gene (5 bases). V lost 0 bases, J lost 5 bases, and 9 bases lay in between. In germline, CDR1 is SGDLS, CDR2 YYNGEE. CDR3 length equals 14 residues. As DNA, the CDR3 is TGTGCCAGCAGCGTAGCCGCGGACAGAAACACCATATATTTT. Residues: CASSVAADRNTIYF.

The chain is built from TRBV6-2 or TRBV6-3 and TRBJ2-7; D perhaps matches TRBD1 (5 bases). Germline V gene lookup returns CDR1 MNHEY and CDR2 SVGEGT. Trimming stripped 5 bases from V and 6 bases from J, with 14 bases between. This CDR3 region has 13 residues. The CDR3 region has the DNA TGTGCCAGCAGTGACTTAACAGGCGGCGAGCAGTACTTC. Translated: CASSDLTGGEQYF.